This T cell receptor (beta chain) was captured in a study of OX40 agonist ivuxolimab in advanced cancers. Turning to the study itself: Among those enrolled, mean age was around 60 years (range roughly 23 to 85) and approximately 83% were male. It was permissible to have had prior anti-PD-1, anti-PD-L1 or anti-CTLA-4 therapy, and around 40% had some.

This clone was seen once. The CDR3 is 11 amino acids. V dropped 6 bases and J dropped 9 bases, with 9 bases sitting between them. Germline values: CDR1 MNHEY, CDR2 SMNVEV (reference sequence). Assay used: immunoSEQ multiplex PCR; TCRdb lists only in-frame clones, some missing. This table has around 50,000 clones, 80% to 90% appearing once. The rearrangement uses TRBV27 and TRBJ2-1; a weak D match, TRBD1 (5 bases). The material sequenced was CD4+ or CD8+ T cells sorted from blood, taken in a trial of the OX40 agonist ivuxolimab. This clonotype was sampled from an adult with an advanced solid tumor such as melanoma, head and neck, liver or kidney cancer. This CDR3 reads CASSTGSEQFF. The DNA for the CDR3 is TGTGCCAGCAGCACAGGATCTGAGCAGTTCTTC.